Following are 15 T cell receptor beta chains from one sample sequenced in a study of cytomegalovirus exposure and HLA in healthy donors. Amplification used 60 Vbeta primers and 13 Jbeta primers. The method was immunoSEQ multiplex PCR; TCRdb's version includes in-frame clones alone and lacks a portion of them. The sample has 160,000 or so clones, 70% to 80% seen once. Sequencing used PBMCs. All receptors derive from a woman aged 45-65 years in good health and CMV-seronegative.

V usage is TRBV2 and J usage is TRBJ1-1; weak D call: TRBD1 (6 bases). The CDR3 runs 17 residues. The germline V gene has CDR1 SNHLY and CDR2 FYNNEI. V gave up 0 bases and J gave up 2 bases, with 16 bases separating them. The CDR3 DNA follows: TGTGCCAGCAGTGAAGCGCTTTTCCGGACAGTAAACACTGAAGCTTTCTTT. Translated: CASSEALFRTVNTEAFF.

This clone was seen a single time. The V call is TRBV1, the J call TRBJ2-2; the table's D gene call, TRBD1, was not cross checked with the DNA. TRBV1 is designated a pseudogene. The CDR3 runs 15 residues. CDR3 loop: CTSSQLTVYTGELFF. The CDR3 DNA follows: TGCACCAGCAGCCAGTTAACAGTTTACACCGGGGAGCTGTTTTTT.

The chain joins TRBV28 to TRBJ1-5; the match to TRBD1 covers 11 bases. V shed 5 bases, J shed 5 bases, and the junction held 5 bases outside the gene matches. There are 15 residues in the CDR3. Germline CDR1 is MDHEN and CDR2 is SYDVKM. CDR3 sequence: CASSPGTGGYQPQHF. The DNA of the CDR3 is TGTGCCAGCAGTCCAGGGACAGGGGGGTATCAGCCCCAGCATTTT. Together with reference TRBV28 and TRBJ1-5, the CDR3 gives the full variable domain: DVKVTQSSRYLVKRTGEKVFLECVQDMDHENMFWYRQDPGLGLRLIYFSYDVKMKEKGDIPEGYSVSREKKERFSLILESASTNQTSMYLCASSPGTGGYQPQHFGDGTRLSIL.

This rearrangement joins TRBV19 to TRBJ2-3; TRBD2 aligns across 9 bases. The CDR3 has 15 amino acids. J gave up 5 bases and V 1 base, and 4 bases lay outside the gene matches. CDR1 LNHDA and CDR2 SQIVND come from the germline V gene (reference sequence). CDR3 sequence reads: CASSIGGLAQDTQYF. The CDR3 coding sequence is TGTGCCAGTAGTATAGGGGGACTAGCCCAAGATACGCAGTATTTT.

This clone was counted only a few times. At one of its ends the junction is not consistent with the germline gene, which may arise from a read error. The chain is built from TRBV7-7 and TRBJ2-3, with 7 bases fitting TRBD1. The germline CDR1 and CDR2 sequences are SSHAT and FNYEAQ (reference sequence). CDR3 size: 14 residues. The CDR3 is CASSSDRGTDTQYF. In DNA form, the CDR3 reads TGTGCTAGCAGCTCCGACAGGGGCACAGATACGCAGTATTTT. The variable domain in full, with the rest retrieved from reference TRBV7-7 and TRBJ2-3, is GAGVSQSPRYKVTKRGQDVTLRCDPISSHATLYWYQQALGQGPEFLTYFNYEAQPDKSGLPSDRFSAERPEGSISTLTIQRTEQRDSAMYRCASSSDRGTDTQYFGPGTRLTVL.

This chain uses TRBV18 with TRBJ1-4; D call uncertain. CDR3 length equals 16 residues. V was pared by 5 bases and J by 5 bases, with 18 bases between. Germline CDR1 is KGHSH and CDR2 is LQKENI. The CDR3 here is CASSSGKRAPNEKLFF. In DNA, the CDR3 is TGTGCCAGCTCATCAGGCAAGAGGGCGCCCAATGAAAAACTGTTTTTT. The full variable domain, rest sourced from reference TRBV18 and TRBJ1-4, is NAGVMQNPRHLVRRRGQEARLRCSPMKGHSHVYWYRQLPEEGLKFMVYLQKENIIDESGMPKERFSAEFPKEGPSILRIQQVVRGDSAAYFCASSSGKRAPNEKLFFGSGTQLSVL.

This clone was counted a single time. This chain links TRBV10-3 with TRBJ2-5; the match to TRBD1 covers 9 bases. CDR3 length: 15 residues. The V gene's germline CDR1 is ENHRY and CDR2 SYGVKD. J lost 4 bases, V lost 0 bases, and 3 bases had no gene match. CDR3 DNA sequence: TGTGCCATCAGTGAGTCGAAGGACAGGGGAGAGACCCAGTACTTC. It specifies CAISESKDRGETQYF.

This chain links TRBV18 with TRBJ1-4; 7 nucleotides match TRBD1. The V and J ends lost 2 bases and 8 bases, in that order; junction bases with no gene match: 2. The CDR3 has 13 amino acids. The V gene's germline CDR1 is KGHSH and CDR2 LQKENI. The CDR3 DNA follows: TGTGCCAGCTCACCATGGACAGGAGAAAAACTGTTTTTT. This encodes CASSPWTGEKLFF. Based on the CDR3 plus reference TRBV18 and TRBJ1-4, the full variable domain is NAGVMQNPRHLVRRRGQEARLRCSPMKGHSHVYWYRQLPEEGLKFMVYLQKENIIDESGMPKERFSAEFPKEGPSILRIQQVVRGDSAAYFCASSPWTGEKLFFGSGTQLSVL.

CDR3 in amino acids: CAWRVAGFDTGELFF. CDR3 nucleotide sequence: TGTGCCTGGAGAGTAGCGGGGTTCGACACCGGGGAGCTGTTTTTT. The chain uses TRBV30 and TRBJ2-2, with TRBD2 matching 8 bases. Trimming removed 3 bases from V and 3 bases from J; junction bases left unmatched: 6. Germline values: CDR1 GTSNPN, CDR2 SVGIG (reference sequence). The CDR3 has 15 residues.

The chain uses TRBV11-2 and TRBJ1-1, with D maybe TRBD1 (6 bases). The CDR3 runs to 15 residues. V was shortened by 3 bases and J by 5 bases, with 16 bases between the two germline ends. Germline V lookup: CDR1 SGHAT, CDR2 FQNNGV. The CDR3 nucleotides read TGTGCCAGCAGCTTGGGTGTAGGGGGTAGAACTGAAGCTTTCTTT. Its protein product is CASSLGVGGRTEAFF.

The CDR3 DNA reads TGTGCCAGCAGTTACGCGAGGACAGGGGGGAATCAGCCCCAGCATTTT. It is translated as CASSYARTGGNQPQHF. V is TRBV6-6 and J is TRBJ1-5; 10 positions match TRBD1. V dropped 2 bases and J dropped 4; count of bases not matched to a gene: 5. Per germline, CDR1 MNHNY and CDR2 SVGAGI (reference sequence). CDR3 size: 16 residues.

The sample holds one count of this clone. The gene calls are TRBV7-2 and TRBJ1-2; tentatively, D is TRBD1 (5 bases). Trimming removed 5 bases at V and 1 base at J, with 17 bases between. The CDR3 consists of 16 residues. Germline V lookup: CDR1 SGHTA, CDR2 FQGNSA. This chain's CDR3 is CASSIKQAYVNYGYTF. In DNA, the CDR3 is TGTGCCAGCAGCATCAAACAGGCGTACGTTAACTATGGCTACACCTTC.

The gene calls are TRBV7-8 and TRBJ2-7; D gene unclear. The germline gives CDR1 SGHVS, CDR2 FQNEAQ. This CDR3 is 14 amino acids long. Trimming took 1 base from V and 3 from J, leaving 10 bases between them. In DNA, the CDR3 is TGTGCCAGCAGCTTAGGGGCAGGTCTCTACGAGCAGTACTTC. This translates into CASSLGAGLYEQYF.

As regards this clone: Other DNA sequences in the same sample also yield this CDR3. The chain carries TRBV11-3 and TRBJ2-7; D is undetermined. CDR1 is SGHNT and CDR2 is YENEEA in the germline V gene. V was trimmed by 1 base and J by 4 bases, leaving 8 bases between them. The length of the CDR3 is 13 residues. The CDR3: CASSLAGSYEQYF. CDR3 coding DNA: TGTGCCAGCAGCTTAGCGGGTTCTTACGAGCAGTACTTC. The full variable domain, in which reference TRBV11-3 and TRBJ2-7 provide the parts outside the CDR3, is EAGVVQSPRYKIIEKKQPVAFWCNPISGHNTLYWYLQNLGQGPELLIRYENEEAVDDSQLPKDRFSAERLKGVDSTLKIQPAELGDSAVYLCASSLAGSYEQYFGPGTRLTVT.

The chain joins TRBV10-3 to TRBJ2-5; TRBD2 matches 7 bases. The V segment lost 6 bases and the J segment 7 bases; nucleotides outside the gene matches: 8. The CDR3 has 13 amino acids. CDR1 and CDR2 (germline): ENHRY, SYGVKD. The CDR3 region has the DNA TGTGCCATCAGCGTCGCCAGGGAGGGGACCCAGTACTTC. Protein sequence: CAISVAREGTQYF.